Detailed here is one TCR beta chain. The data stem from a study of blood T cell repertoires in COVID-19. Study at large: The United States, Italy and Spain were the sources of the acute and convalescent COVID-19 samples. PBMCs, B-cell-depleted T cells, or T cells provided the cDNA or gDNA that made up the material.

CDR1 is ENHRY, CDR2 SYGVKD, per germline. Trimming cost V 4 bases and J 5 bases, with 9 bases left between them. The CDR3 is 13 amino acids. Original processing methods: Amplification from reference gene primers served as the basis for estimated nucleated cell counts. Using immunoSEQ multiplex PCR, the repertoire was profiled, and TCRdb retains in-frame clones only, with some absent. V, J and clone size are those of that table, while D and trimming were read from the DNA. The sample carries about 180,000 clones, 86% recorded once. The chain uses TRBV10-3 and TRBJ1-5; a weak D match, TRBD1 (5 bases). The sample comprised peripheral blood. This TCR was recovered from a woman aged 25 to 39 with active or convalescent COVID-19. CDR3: CAISGEGDQPQHF. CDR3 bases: TGTGCCATCAGTGGGGAAGGGGATCAGCCCCAGCATTTT.